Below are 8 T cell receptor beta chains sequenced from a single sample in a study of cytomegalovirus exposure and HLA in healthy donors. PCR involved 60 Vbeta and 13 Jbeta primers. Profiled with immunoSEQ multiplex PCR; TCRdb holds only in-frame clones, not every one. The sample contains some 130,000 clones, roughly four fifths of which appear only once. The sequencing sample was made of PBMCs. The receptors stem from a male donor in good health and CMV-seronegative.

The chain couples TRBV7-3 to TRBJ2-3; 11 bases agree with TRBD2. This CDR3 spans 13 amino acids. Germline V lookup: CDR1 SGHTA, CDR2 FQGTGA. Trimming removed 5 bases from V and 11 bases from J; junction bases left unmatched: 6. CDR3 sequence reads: CASSPTTSGGQYF. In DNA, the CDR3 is TGTGCCAGCAGCCCGACCACTAGCGGGGGGCAGTATTTT.

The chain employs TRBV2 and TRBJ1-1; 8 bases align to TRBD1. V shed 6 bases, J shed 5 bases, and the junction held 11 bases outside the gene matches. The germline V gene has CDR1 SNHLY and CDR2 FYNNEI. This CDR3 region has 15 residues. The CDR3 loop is CASSPPQGAPTEAFF. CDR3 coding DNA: TGTGCCAGCAGCCCTCCGCAGGGGGCGCCTACTGAAGCTTTCTTT.

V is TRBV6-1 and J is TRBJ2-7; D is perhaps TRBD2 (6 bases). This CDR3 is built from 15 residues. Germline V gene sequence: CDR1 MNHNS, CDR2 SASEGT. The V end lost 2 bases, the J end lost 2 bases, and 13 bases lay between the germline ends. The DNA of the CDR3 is TGTGCCAGCAGTGAACCTGGACTACTCCCCTACGAGCAGTACTTC. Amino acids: CASSEPGLLPYEQYF.

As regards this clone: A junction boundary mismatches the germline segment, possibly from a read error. The CDR3 loop reads CVSKGGVGTEAFF. In nucleotides, the CDR3 is TGTGTCAGTAAGGGGGGGGTCGGCACTGAAGCTTTCTTT. The chain couples TRBV19 to TRBJ1-1, with D perhaps TRBD1 (6 bases). Germline V CDR1 and CDR2: LNHDA, SQIVND (reference sequence). CDR3 size: 13 residues.

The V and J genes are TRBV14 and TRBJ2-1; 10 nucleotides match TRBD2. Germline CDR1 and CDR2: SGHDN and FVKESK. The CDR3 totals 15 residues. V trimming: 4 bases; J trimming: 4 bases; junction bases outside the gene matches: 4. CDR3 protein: CASSPRTSGYNEQFF. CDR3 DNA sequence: TGTGCCAGCAGCCCCCGGACTAGCGGTTACAATGAGCAGTTCTTC.

The CDR3 is CASSIASAHEQYF. The CDR3 DNA reads TGTGCCAGTAGTATTGCTAGCGCCCACGAGCAGTACTTC. J is TRBJ2-7 and V is TRBV19, with a possible D match to TRBD2 (6 bases). CDR1 LNHDA and CDR2 SQIVND come from the germline V gene (reference sequence). CDR3 length equals 13 residues. V lost 3 bases and J lost 5, with 11 bases in between.

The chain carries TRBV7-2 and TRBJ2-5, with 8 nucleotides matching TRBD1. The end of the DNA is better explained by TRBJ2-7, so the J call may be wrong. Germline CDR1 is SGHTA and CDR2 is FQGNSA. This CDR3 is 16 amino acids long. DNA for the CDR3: TGTGCCAGCAGCTTCAATCCGGGACAGGCCACCTACGAGCAGTACTTC. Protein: CASSFNPGQATYEQYF.

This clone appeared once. The CDR3 DNA is TGCGCCAGCAGCCAAGATCGACAGGGTTGGGATGGCTACACCTTC. Its translation: CASSQDRQGWDGYTF. The chain carries TRBV4-3 and TRBJ1-2; 7 nucleotides line up with TRBD1. V shed 0 bases and J 6 bases; nucleotides not matched to a gene: 7. This CDR3 region has 15 residues. Germline assignment: CDR1 LGHNA and CDR2 YSLEER.